The sequence of this TCR beta chain was determined in a study of blood T cell repertoires in COVID-19. Across the whole study: Sources were T cells, B-cell-depleted T cells, or PBMCs; the material itself was cDNA or gDNA.

Individuals aged roughly 18 to 95 years were recruited from about two dozen US areas. Authors' analysis steps: Using reference gene primer amplification, nucleated cell counts were estimated. Here immunoSEQ multiplex PCR was the method, and the copy in TCRdb shows in-frame clones only, minus some. V and J calls and clone size are as listed in that table; D and trimming were resolved from the DNA. The table lists hundreds of thousands of clones, 85% to 90% of them singletons. Between the trimmed V and J ends, which lost 6 bases and 5 bases, there was a span of 13 bases. The CDR3 runs 13 residues. Sequences were obtained from PBMCs or T cells enriched from blood (not recorded which). The rearrangement uses TRBV12-3 or TRBV12-4 and TRBJ1-1; D is ambiguous. This TCR was recovered from a man aged 40-50 years who had recovered from COVID-19. In nucleotides, the CDR3 is TGTGCCAGCAGCTCTGGAGATTGGACTGAAGCTTTCTTT. Translated: CASSSGDWTEAFF.